One sample yielded the 16 T cell receptor beta chains listed below, sequenced in a study of technical replicates of blood from a few donors (dated by TCRdb to the late 2010s). Libraries came from the immunoSEQ multiplex PCR assay. The source is immuneACCESS, and TCRdb retained only in-frame sequences with V and J called. Part of the clones is not carried over; for the studies checked, unresolved V genes explain less than half of this, and the remainder is unexplained. The sample contains about 88,000 clones, 95% of them found a single time. Under 0.35% of the sample goes to the ten largest clones. The specimen sequenced was T cells isolated from PBMCs. The source is a human donor in good health.

V is TRBV7-2 and J is TRBJ2-7, with TRBD2 as a possible D gene (6 bases). This CDR3 region has 14 residues. With 7 bases removed from V and 2 bases from J, the gap between germline ends came to 15 bases. CDR1 and CDR2 from the germline V gene are SGHTA and FQGNSA. DNA for the CDR3: TGTGCCAGCACCTCCCTGGAGGGAGCCTACGAGCAGTACTTC. This translates into CASTSLEGAYEQYF.

The chain recombines TRBV11-2 with TRBJ2-1, with TRBD2 identical over 9 bases. Germline assignment: CDR1 SGHAT and CDR2 FQNNGV. The ends lost 2 bases at V and 7 bases at J; junction bases unmatched: 0. CDR3 length equals 13 residues. CDR3 loop: CASSLLAGNEQFF. The CDR3 nucleotides are TGTGCCAGCAGCTTACTAGCGGGAAATGAGCAGTTCTTC.

This chain uses TRBV7-2 with TRBJ2-4; D is unclear. CDR1 is SGHTA and CDR2 is FQGNSA in the germline V gene. V gave up 3 bases and J gave up 1 base, with 13 bases separating them. The length of the CDR3 is 16 residues. The CDR3 coding sequence is TGTGCCAGCAGCTTCCCCGGTAGTTCGGCCAAAAACATTCAGTACTTC. This translates into CASSFPGSSAKNIQYF. Using reference TRBV7-2 and TRBJ2-4 for the parts outside the CDR3, the full variable domain is GAGVSQSPSNKVTEKGKDVELRCDPISGHTALYWYRQSLGQGLEFLIYFQGNSAPDKSGLPSDRFSAERTGGSVSTLTIQRTQQEDSAVYLCASSFPGSSAKNIQYFGAGTRLSVL.

The CDR3 DNA sequence: TGCAGCGTTCTAGCGGGAGGGCCCGGGGAGCTGTTTTTT. Its protein is CSVLAGGPGELFF. This chain joins TRBV29-1 and TRBJ2-2, with 12 bases that match TRBD2. Germline trimming cut 5 bases from V and 6 bases from J; bases unmatched to any gene: 1. Per germline, CDR1 SQVTM and CDR2 ANQGSEA. The CDR3 contains 13 residues.

The chain couples TRBV19 to TRBJ1-1, with D tentatively TRBD1 (6 bases). CDR1 is LNHDA and CDR2 is SQIVND in the germline V gene (reference sequence). Between the trimmed V and J ends, which lost 7 bases and 7 bases, there was a span of 19 bases. This CDR3 spans 14 amino acids. CDR3 nucleotide sequence: TGTGCCAGTACCTCCGGGACACCAATCCTTGAAGCTTTCTTT. This encodes CASTSGTPILEAFF.

In the case of this clone: Compared with germline, one end of the junction differs, possibly owing to a read error. This chain links TRBV14 with TRBJ2-7, with 11 bases identical to TRBD1. Germline CDR1 and CDR2: SGHDN and FVKESK. This CDR3 region has 14 residues. The CDR3 region has the DNA TGTGCCAGCAACCAAGGGGGACAGGGGGTGGAGCAGTACTTC. This codes for CASNQGGQGVEQYF.

The chain has TRBV10-3 and TRBJ2-4; D gene uncertain. The CDR3 spans 12 residues. Germline CDR1 reads ENHRY; CDR2 reads SYGVKD. Trimming pared 0 bases from V and 6 bases from J, leaving 3 bases between. DNA of the CDR3: TGTGCCATCAGTGAGTCGAGAAACATTCAGTACTTC. It specifies CAISESRNIQYF.

This chain joins TRBV7-2 and TRBJ2-1; possible D gene TRBD1, 6 bases. V was pared by 5 bases and J by 4 bases, with 15 bases between. Per the germline V gene, CDR1 is SGHTA and CDR2 is FQGNSA. This CDR3 has 15 residues. DNA of the CDR3: TGTGCCAGCAGCGAGACAGGCTTAATTTACAATGAGCAGTTCTTC. Protein: CASSETGLIYNEQFF.

The V and J genes are TRBV19 and TRBJ2-1; D gene uncertain. The CDR3 sequence is 13 residues long. The V end was cut by 4 bases, the J end by 0 bases, with 4 bases between. CDR1 LNHDA and CDR2 SQIVND come from the germline V gene (reference sequence). The CDR3 DNA reads TGTGCCAGTAGTACTACCTCCTACAATGAGCAGTTCTTC. Its translation: CASSTTSYNEQFF.

This sequence joins TRBV30 and TRBJ2-2, with D possibly TRBD2 on 6 matching bases. The V end lost 2 bases, the J end lost 3 bases, and 13 bases lay between the germline ends. This CDR3 has 15 amino acids. Germline CDR1 reads GTSNPN; CDR2 reads SVGIG (reference sequence). CDR3 amino acids: CAWSPRDFYTGELFF. The CDR3 nucleotides read TGTGCCTGGAGTCCCCGGGACTTTTACACCGGGGAGCTGTTTTTT.

The gene calls are TRBV6-6 and TRBJ2-1; D is unclear. Trimming cost V 4 bases and J 7 bases, with 8 bases left between them. This CDR3 is 12 amino acids long. CDR1 and CDR2 (germline): MNHNY, SVGAGI (reference sequence). The CDR3 protein is CASSSVRNEQFF. Here the CDR3 DNA reads TGTGCCAGCAGTTCGGTGAGGAATGAGCAGTTCTTC.

This chain links TRBV29-1 with TRBJ1-2; no definite D call. CDR1 is SQVTM, CDR2 ANQGSEA, per germline. V lost 7 bases and J 7 bases, leaving 16 bases between the germline ends. This CDR3 region has 12 residues. This CDR3 is CSAQLPGGGYTF. CDR3 DNA sequence: TGCAGCGCCCAACTACCTGGAGGTGGCTACACCTTC.

J is TRBJ2-5 and V is TRBV19; 8 positions match TRBD2. After removal of 6 bases from V and 5 bases from J, the junction contained 8 bases not matched to a gene. The CDR3 is 14 residues long. Germline V gene sequence: CDR1 LNHDA, CDR2 SQIVND (reference sequence). CDR3 region: CASSPPGGWETQYF. The CDR3 nucleotides read TGTGCCAGTAGCCCGCCGGGGGGGTGGGAGACCCAGTACTTC.

V is TRBV7-3 and J is TRBJ2-1; the match to TRBD1 covers 9 bases. The J segment lost 0 bases and the V segment lost 2 bases, leaving 14 bases of the junction unmatched. In germline, CDR1 is SGHTA, CDR2 FQGTGA. This CDR3 has 20 residues. CDR3 loop: CASSLYPLPRDRDSYNEQFF. In nucleotides, the CDR3 is TGTGCCAGCAGCTTATACCCGCTACCCCGGGACAGGGACTCCTACAATGAGCAGTTCTTC.

The rearrangement links TRBV27 to TRBJ2-7, with 7 positions matching TRBD1. This CDR3 has 14 residues. Per germline, CDR1 MNHEY and CDR2 SMNVEV (reference sequence). Germline trimming cut 6 bases from V and 3 bases from J; bases unmatched to any gene: 8. The CDR3 nucleotides read TGTGCCAGCAGCTGGACAGGTTGGAACTACGAGCAGTACTTC. It codes for CASSWTGWNYEQYF.

This chain connects TRBV6-5 to TRBJ2-3; TRBD1 is a possible D gene (5 bases). The CDR3 totals 14 residues. The V end was cut by 0 bases, the J end by 2 bases, with 6 bases between. Germline values: CDR1 MNHEY, CDR2 SVGAGI. This CDR3 is CASSYSRATDTQYF. CDR3 DNA sequence: TGTGCCAGCAGTTACTCCAGGGCCACAGATACGCAGTATTTT.